This T cell receptor beta chain was sequenced for a study of shared T cell receptors in the human thymus. Germline trimming cut 0 bases from V and 5 bases from J; bases unmatched to any gene: 12. From germline, CDR1 is LNHNV and CDR2 YYDKDF (reference sequence). The CDR3 loop spans 19 amino acids. TCRdb keeps only in-frame clones here, not all; method: immunoSEQ multiplex PCR. The sample shows about 660,000 clones, over 75% of them seen only once. The same data also went into a second study, on human thymus T cells.

Source material: thymocytes. The chain recombines TRBV15 with TRBJ2-1; 11 bases agree with TRBD2. This receptor was obtained from a boy under three years old with a congenital heart defect. The DNA of the CDR3 is TGTGCCACCAGCAGAGATAGCGGGCTAGCGGGAGGAGACAACAATGAGCAGTTCTTC. Its translation is CATSRDSGLAGGDNNEQFF.